The 4 T cell receptor beta chains presented below share a single source sample, sequenced in a study of blood T cell repertoires in COVID-19. Assay: immunoSEQ multiplex PCR; the TCRdb copy retains only in-frame clones and omits some. The sample includes some 200,000 clones, around nine tenths seen only once; the top ten take around 3.5%. Sequences were obtained from peripheral blood. These receptors came from an older man with acute or convalescent COVID-19.

V usage is TRBV2 and J usage is TRBJ1-1; D unresolved. CDR3 length: 15 amino acids. Trimming took 3 bases from V and 0 from J, leaving 11 bases between them. Per germline, CDR1 SNHLY and CDR2 FYNNEI. The chain's CDR3 is CASSEGSSVNTEAFF. DNA for the CDR3: TGTGCCAGCAGTGAGGGCAGCTCGGTGAACACTGAAGCTTTCTTT.

This clone appeared a single time. The chain joins TRBV12-3 or TRBV12-4 to TRBJ1-6; D is ambiguous. The CDR3 loop spans 13 amino acids. V was shortened by 3 bases and J by 10 bases, with 10 bases between the two germline ends. The CDR3: CASSFNPRSPLHF. The CDR3 coding sequence is TGTGCCAGCAGTTTCAATCCTAGATCACCCCTCCACTTT.

DNA of the CDR3: TGCGCCAGCAGCCTGGTGGCAGGGGGTAAAGAGACCCAGTACTTC. It is translated as CASSLVAGGKETQYF. The chain employs TRBV5-1 and TRBJ2-5; TRBD1 matches at 7 bases. Germline CDR1 and CDR2: SGHRS and YFSETQ. This CDR3 has 15 residues. The V segment lost 4 bases and the J segment 3 bases; nucleotides outside the gene matches: 9. Combining the CDR3 with reference TRBV5-1 and TRBJ2-5 gives the whole variable domain KAGVTQTPRYLIKTRGQQVTLSCSPISGHRSVSWYQQTPGQGLQFLFEYFSETQRNKGNFPGRFSGRQFSNSRSEMNVSTLELGDSALYLCASSLVAGGKETQYFGPGTRLLVL.

The genes are TRBV18 and TRBJ2-1; D gene uncertain. The V end lost 2 bases, the J end lost 9 bases, and 5 bases lay between the germline ends. The CDR3 covers 11 residues. Per the germline V gene, CDR1 is KGHSH and CDR2 is LQKENI. CDR3 protein: CASSPAGEQFF. CDR3 nucleotide sequence: TGTGCCAGCTCACCAGCCGGTGAGCAGTTCTTC.